The rows below give T cell receptor beta chains drawn from one sample of a study of blood T cells in healthy people across ages. TCRdb fed the 5' RACE reads into MiXCR, producing one record per CDR3 protein. The sample lists 550,000 to 750,000 distinct CDR3 sequences, around 21% occurring once. The sequenced sample consisted of blood. These receptors were taken from a man aged 65 to 85 in good health. CDR3s include the opening cysteine and the closing phenylalanine or tryptophan. Fields, in order: V gene, clone size, D gene, J gene, CDR3 DNA, CDR3 protein. A D gene is named only where the DNA matches it firmly. For some rows the clone size is stated as once, few or many, or as a class when expanded; others skip it.

TRBV29-1	.	TRBD2	TRBJ2-1	TGCAGCGTTGAATGGCTAGCGGGAGGGCCTTCCTACAATGAGCAGTTCTTC	CSVEWLAGGPSYNEQFF
TRBV29-1	.	.	TRBJ1-4	TGCAGCGTTGGGATGGGGACTAATGAAAAACTGTTTTTT	CSVGMGTNEKLFF
TRBV29-1	few	TRBD2	TRBJ2-1	TGCAGCGTTGAAGGTAGCGGGAGTATCTTAACCTCCTACAATGAGCAGTTCTTC	CSVEGSGSILTSYNEQFF
TRBV3-1	once	TRBD1	TRBJ1-4	TGTGCCAGCAGCCAAACCCTGACAGGGGGCATTGAAAAACTGTTTTTT	CASSQTLTGGIEKLFF
TRBV12-3/TRBV12-4	.	.	TRBJ1-4	TGTGCCAACAGCCGAGGGGGTTTCAGCGAAAAACTGTTTTTT	CANSRGGFSEKLFF
TRBV28	.	.	TRBJ1-3	TGTGCCAGCAGAACTACAGGTGGAAACACCATATATTTT	CASRTTGGNTIYF
TRBV27	.	.	TRBJ1-5	TGTGCCAGCAGTTTATCAGCGACAGTTCATAGCAATCAGCCCCAGCATTTT	CASSLSATVHSNQPQHF
TRBV2	.	.	TRBJ2-7	TGTGCCAGCAGTGGGCTAGCGATCCCCTACGAGCAGTACTTC	CASSGLAIPYEQYF
TRBV11-1	.	.	TRBJ2-3	TGTGCCAGCAGCTTAGCCCGTTTCGAGGCGGCAGATACGCAGTATTTT	CASSLARFEAADTQYF
TRBV28	.	.	TRBJ2-7	TGTGCCAGCAGAATCCCCCAGGGCCAGGAGCAGTACTTC	CASRIPQGQEQYF
TRBV10-3	many	TRBD1	TRBJ1-2	TGTGCCATCAGTGCGAAGGGACAGGGGGCAAATTATGGCTACACCTTC	CAISAKGQGANYGYTF
TRBV2	few	.	TRBJ2-1	TGTGCCAGCAGTGATTTGTCCGGGAAAGGGTACAATGAGCAGTTCTTC	CASSDLSGKGYNEQFF
TRBV6-4	few	TRBD2	TRBJ2-3	TGTGCCAGCAGTGACGGGACTAGCGTGGATACGCAGTATTTT	CASSDGTSVDTQYF
TRBV12-3/TRBV12-4	many	.	TRBJ1-1	TGTGCCAGCAGTTTGTCCACGACAGTAAACACTGAAGCTTTCTTT	CASSLSTTVNTEAFF
TRBV27	.	.	TRBJ2-2	TGTGCCAGCAGTTTATTCGGGAGTGCCACCGGGGAGCTGTTTTTT	CASSLFGSATGELFF